This T cell receptor (beta chain) appears in the sequencing data of a study of cytomegalovirus exposure and HLA in healthy donors. Looking at the study overall: One earlier analysis, a look at 200 million or so T cells, found around 110 million unique TCR beta sequences. The early release's HLA-typed donors yielded some 85 million unique TCRs.

The CDR3 consists of 18 residues. Looked up from germline, CDR1 is MNHEY and CDR2 is SMNVEV (reference sequence). Trimming took 2 bases from V and 0 from J, leaving 17 bases between them. Primers included in the PCR were 60 Vbeta and 13 Jbeta primers. Clones were read by immunoSEQ multiplex PCR, and TCRdb kept only the in-frame ones, dropping some. The sample has about 140,000 clones, nearly 80% seen once; the top ten hold 1.5% to 2%. This sequence joins TRBV27 and TRBJ1-3, with D perhaps TRBD1 (5 bases). This TCR was sampled from a young woman in good health and CMV-seronegative. Material for sequencing was PBMCs. The CDR3 DNA follows: TGTGCCAGCAGTTTAATTCCCCCGGGGGTGGGCTCTGGAAACACCATATATTTT. Its protein is CASSLIPPGVGSGNTIYF.